These T cell receptor beta chains were read from a single sample in a study of cytomegalovirus exposure and HLA in healthy donors. TCRdb's copy holds only in-frame clones and misses some; the assay was immunoSEQ multiplex PCR. The record lists over 150,000 clones, of which the ten most abundant hold approximately 0.74%. The specimen sequenced was PBMCs. These receptors all stem from a boy between 10 and 17 years old in good health and CMV-seronegative. The CDR3 runs from the conserved cysteine through the conserved F or W. D genes are given only for firm matches.

V gene,J gene,D gene,CDR3 protein,CDR3 DNA
TRBV4-1,TRBJ2-2,TRBD2,CASSQVPGLAGGPLIGELFF,TGCGCCAGCAGCCAAGTGCCGGGACTAGCGGGGGGGCCGTTAATCGGGGAGCTGTTTTTT
TRBV5-6,TRBJ2-1,NA,CASSFAGVIEQFF,TGTGCCAGCAGCTTTGCAGGGGTTATTGAGCAGTTCTTC
TRBV10-2,TRBJ2-2,NA,CASRGTAGAGELFF,TGCGCCAGCAGGGGGACGGCAGGGGCCGGGGAGCTGTTTTTT
TRBV30,TRBJ1-3,TRBD1,CAWKLDRGGNTIYF,TGTGCCTGGAAACTCGACAGGGGTGGAAACACCATATATTTT
TRBV6-6,TRBJ2-7,TRBD2,CASRGLAGDSSYEQYF,TGTGCCAGCCGGGGACTAGCGGGTGATAGCTCCTACGAGCAGTACTTC
TRBV5-4,TRBJ1-2,TRBD1,CASSWDPSRGLLDGYTF,TGTGCCAGCAGCTGGGACCCCAGCAGGGGGCTTTTGGATGGCTACACCTTC
TRBV7-6,TRBJ2-5,NA,CASSLAVQETQYF,TGTGCCAGCAGCTTAGCCGTACAAGAGACCCAGTACTTC
TRBV11-2,TRBJ1-5,NA,CASSQIGGLDQLQHF,TGTGCCAGCAGCCAAATAGGGGGTTTAGATCAGCTCCAGCATTTT
TRBV11-2,TRBJ1-2,NA,CASSFAETALRGCTF,TGTGCCAGCAGCTTCGCGGAAACGGCACTTCGTGGCTGCACCTTC
TRBV30,TRBJ2-2,NA,CAWRSGGNTGELFF,TGTGCCTGGAGATCCGGGGGAAACACCGGGGAGCTGTTTTTT
TRBV28,TRBJ2-2,NA,CASTGGNTGELFF,TGTGCCAGCACCGGGGGGAACACCGGGGAGCTGTTTTTT
TRBV29-1,TRBJ2-5,TRBD2,CSVEMAGEYQETQYF,TGCAGCGTTGAGATGGCGGGAGAGTACCAAGAGACCCAGTACTTC
TRBV7-6,TRBJ1-3,TRBD1,CASSLGAGGIAGNTIYF,TGTGCCAGCAGCTTAGGTGCAGGGGGCATCGCTGGAAACACCATATATTTT
TRBV6-5,TRBJ2-2,NA,CASTSGPSPGELFF,TGTGCCAGCACCAGTGGGCCTTCTCCCGGGGAGCTGTTTTTT
TRBV6-5,TRBJ2-7,NA,CASSSPTEQYF,TGTGCCAGCAGTTCCCCGACAGAGCAGTACTTC
TRBV13,TRBJ2-7,TRBD2,CASSSSSGESYEQYF,TGTGCCAGCAGCTCCTCTAGCGGGGAATCCTACGAGCAGTACTTC
TRBV19,TRBJ2-1,NA,CASSISPGPSSYNEQFF,TGTGCCAGTAGTATTTCCCCAGGCCCGAGCTCCTACAATGAGCAGTTCTTC
TRBV7-3,TRBJ2-4,TRBD2,CASSLGLAGGRDIQYF,TGTGCCAGCAGCCTTGGACTAGCGGGGGGCCGAGACATTCAGTACTTC
TRBV7-2,TRBJ1-2,NA,CASSTRSGENYGYTF,TGTGCCAGCAGCACACGTTCAGGGGAAAATTATGGCTACACCTTC
TRBV7-8,TRBJ2-2,NA,CASRLAEANTGELFF,TGTGCCAGCAGACTAGCCGAGGCCAACACCGGGGAGCTGTTTTTT
TRBV4-3,TRBJ1-4,NA,CASSTGWKEKLFF,TGCGCCAGCAGCACCGGGTGGAAGGAAAAACTGTTTTTT
TRBV4-3,TRBJ2-3,TRBD1,CASGATGDTQYF,TGCGCCAGCGGAGCGACAGGGGATACGCAGTATTTT
TRBV27,TRBJ2-7,TRBD2,CASSLGTTYEQYF,TGTGCCAGCAGTCTCGGGACTACGTACGAGCAGTACTTC
TRBV27,TRBJ1-5,NA,CASSWGPRNQPQHF,TGTGCCAGCAGTTGGGGGCCGCGTAATCAGCCCCAGCATTTT
TRBV6-5,TRBJ2-7,NA,CASRLQGGYEQYF,TGTGCCAGCAGATTACAAGGGGGTTACGAGCAGTACTTC
TRBV7-8,TRBJ2-7,NA,CASRSPGMTYEQYF,TGTGCCAGCAGATCTCCGGGGATGACCTACGAGCAGTACTTC
TRBV2,TRBJ1-4,NA,CASLYGTSNEKLFF,TGTGCCAGCCTCTACGGGACATCTAATGAAAAACTGTTTTTT
TRBV19,TRBJ2-1,TRBD2,CASRLAGGHYNEQFF,TGTGCCAGTAGGTTAGCGGGGGGCCATTACAATGAGCAGTTCTTC
TRBV19,TRBJ1-6,NA,CASRTAGSSYNSPLHF,TGTGCCAGTAGGACTGCGGGGAGCTCCTATAATTCACCCCTCCACTTT
TRBV27,TRBJ1-5,TRBD1,CASSFARGHQPQHF,TGTGCCAGCAGTTTCGCCAGGGGGCATCAGCCCCAGCATTTT
TRBV2,TRBJ2-1,TRBD2,CASSTLAGSYNEQFF,TGTGCCAGCAGTACCCTAGCGGGTTCCTACAATGAGCAGTTCTTC
TRBV10-3,TRBJ2-7,NA,CAISESTATYEQYF,TGTGCCATCAGTGAGTCGACAGCGACCTACGAGCAGTACTTC
TRBV25-1,TRBJ2-7,NA,CASSDNGYEQYF,TGTGCCAGCAGTGATAACGGGTACGAGCAGTACTTC
TRBV4-1,TRBJ2-3,NA,CASSQRPAAGDTQYF,TGCGCCAGCAGCCAGAGGCCGGCTGCGGGAGATACGCAGTATTTT
TRBV6-5,TRBJ1-4,NA,CASRGLVQEKLFF,TGTGCCAGCAGGGGACTTGTGCAAGAAAAACTGTTTTTT
TRBV28,TRBJ1-5,NA,CASSLITGNQPQHF,TGTGCCAGCAGTTTGATAACGGGCAATCAGCCCCAGCATTTT
TRBV7-7,TRBJ2-5,TRBD1,CASSLRGLGQETQYF,TGTGCCAGCAGCTTAAGGGGGCTCGGTCAAGAGACCCAGTACTTC
TRBV25-1,TRBJ2-1,NA,CASSEPATWEQFF,TGTGCCAGCAGTGAACCCGCTACGTGGGAGCAGTTCTTC
TRBV30,TRBJ1-1,NA,CAWSVLEGNTEAFF,TGTGCCTGGAGTGTACTTGAGGGGAACACTGAAGCTTTCTTT
TRBV5-5,TRBJ2-3,TRBD1,CASSLSTTGRTDTQYF,TGTGCCAGCAGCTTGTCCACGACAGGGCGCACAGATACGCAGTATTTT
TRBV7-8,TRBJ2-3,NA,CASSSKGGADSTDTQYF,TGTGCCAGCAGCTCAAAAGGGGGGGCGGATAGCACAGATACGCAGTATTTT
TRBV28,TRBJ1-5,NA,CASTLNRDGQPQHF,TGTGCCAGCACCCTTAACAGGGATGGCCAGCCCCAGCATTTT
TRBV7-8,TRBJ2-1,NA,CASSLRLGNEQFF,TGTGCCAGCAGCCTCCGACTTGGGAATGAGCAGTTCTTC
TRBV27,TRBJ2-1,TRBD2,CASSLYSSGGLSYNEQFF,TGTGCCAGCAGTTTGTACTCTAGCGGGGGCCTCTCCTACAATGAGCAGTTCTTC
TRBV5-1,TRBJ2-5,NA,CASSAGQETQYF,TGCGCCAGCAGCGCGGGCCAAGAGACCCAGTACTTC
TRBV19,TRBJ1-1,NA,CATYGRGNTEAFF,TGTGCCACCTACGGACGGGGAAACACTGAAGCTTTCTTT
TRBV19,TRBJ2-7,NA,CASSIASAGSPYEQYF,TGTGCCAGTAGTATAGCGTCGGCAGGAAGCCCTTACGAGCAGTACTTC
TRBV7-8,TRBJ2-1,NA,CASSLVRSSYNEQFF,TGTGCCAGCAGCTTAGTGAGGAGTTCCTACAATGAGCAGTTCTTC